This T cell receptor (beta chain) emerged from a study of cytomegalovirus exposure and HLA in healthy donors. 13 Jbeta primers and 60 Vbeta primers were used for the PCR. As originally analysed: There were around 78 million unique TCR beta chains by a later count, and around 10 million of them were shared. Method: immunoSEQ multiplex PCR; TCRdb's copy keeps in-frame clones and lacks some. That table gives V, J and clone size, and the DNA gave D and trimming. The repertoire holds under 200,000 clones, with about 85% as singletons. Germline-derived CDR1 and CDR2 are SGHTA and FQGNSA. CDR3 size: 16 residues. V lost 1 base to trimming and J lost 4 bases, with 14 bases between them.

The specimen was PBMCs. The sequence derives from a man between 18 and 35 years old in good health and CMV-seronegative. The V gene is TRBV7-2, the J gene TRBJ2-1; perhaps TRBD2 as D (5 bases). CDR3 DNA sequence: TGTGCCAGCAGCTTAGGTGGGAGAGAGGTGTACAATGAGCAGTTCTTC. It translates to CASSLGGREVYNEQFF.